The T cell receptor beta chain described here comes from a study of blood T cells in healthy people across ages. This clonotype was recorded at least ten times. Using a J-beta primer mix together with a sample-barcoded 5' primer, a second PCR was run for roughly 6 to 11 cycles. TCRdb analysed the 5' RACE reads with MiXCR anew, one entry per CDR3 protein. The sample holds hundreds of thousands of distinct CDR3 sequences, approximately 44% seen once. The CDR3 is 14 amino acids. V was pared by 4 bases and J by 1 base, with 11 bases between. The V gene's germline CDR1 is LGHNA and CDR2 YSLEER. This chain joins TRBV4-3 and TRBJ2-7, with D perhaps matching TRBD1 (6 bases). The material sequenced was blood. The receptor comes from a man between 60 and 75 years old in good health. In nucleotides, the CDR3 is TGCGCCAGCAGCCTAAACAGGGTATCCTACGAGCAGTACTTC. Translating it yields CASSLNRVSYEQYF.